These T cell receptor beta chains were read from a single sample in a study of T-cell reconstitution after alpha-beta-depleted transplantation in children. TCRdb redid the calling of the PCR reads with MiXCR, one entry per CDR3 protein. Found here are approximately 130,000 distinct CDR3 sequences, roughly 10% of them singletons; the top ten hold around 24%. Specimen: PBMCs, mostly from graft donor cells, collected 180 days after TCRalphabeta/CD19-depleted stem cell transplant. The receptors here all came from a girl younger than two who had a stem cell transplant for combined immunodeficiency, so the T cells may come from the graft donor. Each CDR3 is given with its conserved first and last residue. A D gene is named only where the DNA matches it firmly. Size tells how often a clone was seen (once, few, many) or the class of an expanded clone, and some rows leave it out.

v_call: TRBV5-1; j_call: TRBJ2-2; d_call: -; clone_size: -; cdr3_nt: TGCGCCAGCATCCTGGAGGGGGGCACCGGGGAGCTGTTTTTT; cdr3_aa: CASILEGGTGELFF
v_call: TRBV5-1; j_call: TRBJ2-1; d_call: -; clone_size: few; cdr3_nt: TGCGCCAGCACCCATGCGCCGGGGGTCGCCGGACCTTTGAGGGGTGAGCAGTTCTTC; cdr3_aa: CASTHAPGVAGPLRGEQFF
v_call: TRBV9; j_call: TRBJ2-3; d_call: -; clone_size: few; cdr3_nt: TGTGCCAGCAGCGTAGGGGTCGAGGACATAACAGATACGCAGTATTTT; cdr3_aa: CASSVGVEDITDTQYF
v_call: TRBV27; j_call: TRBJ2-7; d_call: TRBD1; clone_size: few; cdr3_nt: TGTGCCAGCAGTTTCGGACAGGGTTGCTTC; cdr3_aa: CASSFGQGCF
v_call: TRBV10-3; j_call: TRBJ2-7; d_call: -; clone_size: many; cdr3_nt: TGTGCCATCAGTGAGGGGGTGGCAGGGGATGAGCAGTACTTC; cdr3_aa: CAISEGVAGDEQYF
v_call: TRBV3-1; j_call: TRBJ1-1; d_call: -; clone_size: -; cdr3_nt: TGTGCCAGCAGCCAAGATCGGAGCCGGATCCTGAACACTGAAGCTTTCTTT; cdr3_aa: CASSQDRSRILNTEAFF
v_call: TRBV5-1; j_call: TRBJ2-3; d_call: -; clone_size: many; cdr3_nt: TGCGCCAGCAGCCTCGTTGGCGGACTTGCTGAGGATACGCAGTATTTT; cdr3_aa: CASSLVGGLAEDTQYF
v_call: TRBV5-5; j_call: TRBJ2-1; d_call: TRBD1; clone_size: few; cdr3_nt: TGTGCCAGCAGACTTCCAGGGGGTAGGGAGCAGTTCTTC; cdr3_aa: CASRLPGGREQFF
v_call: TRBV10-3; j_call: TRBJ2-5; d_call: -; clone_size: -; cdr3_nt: TGTGCCATCAGTGAGTCGAAAGGGAAAGAGACCCAGTACTTC; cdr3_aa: CAISESKGKETQYF
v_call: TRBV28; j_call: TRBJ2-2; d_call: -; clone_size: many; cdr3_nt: TGTGCCAGCAGTCTGGGACACTTCACCGGGGAGCTGTTTTTT; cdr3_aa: CASSLGHFTGELFF
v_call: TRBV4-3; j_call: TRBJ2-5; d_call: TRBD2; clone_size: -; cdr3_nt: TGCGCCAGCAGCCGGACTAGCGGGAGAGGAGGGGGCCAAGAGACCCAGTACTTC; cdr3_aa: CASSRTSGRGGGQETQYF
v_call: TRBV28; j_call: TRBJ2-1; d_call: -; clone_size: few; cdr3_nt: TGTGCCAGCAGTTTGGAGACTGTCAATGAGCAGTTCTTC; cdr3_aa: CASSLETVNEQFF
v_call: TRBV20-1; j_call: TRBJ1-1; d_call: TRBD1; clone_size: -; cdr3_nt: TGCAGTGCTAGGATTAGGACAGGGGGTAGAAACACTGAAGCTTTCTTT; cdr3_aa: CSARIRTGGRNTEAFF
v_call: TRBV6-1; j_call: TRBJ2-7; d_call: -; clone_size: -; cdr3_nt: TGTGCCAGCAGGCGCAGGGTGATAAACGAGCAGTACTTC; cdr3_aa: CASRRRVINEQYF
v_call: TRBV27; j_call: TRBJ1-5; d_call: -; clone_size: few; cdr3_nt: TGTGCCAGCAGTTTACCGCAGCCCCAGCATTTT; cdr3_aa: CASSLPQPQHF
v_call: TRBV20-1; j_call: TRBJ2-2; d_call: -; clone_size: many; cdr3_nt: TGCAGTGCTAGAAAGGCCAGCACCGGGGAGCTGTTTTTT; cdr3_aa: CSARKASTGELFF
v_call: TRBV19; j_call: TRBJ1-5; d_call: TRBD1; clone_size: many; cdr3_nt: TGTGCCAGTAGTACCCCGGGACAGGGGGCTGATCAGCCCCAGCATTTT; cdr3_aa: CASSTPGQGADQPQHF
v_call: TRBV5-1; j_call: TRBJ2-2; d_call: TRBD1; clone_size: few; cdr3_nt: TGCGCCAGCAGCATGACAGGGGTGGACACCGGGGAGCTGTTTTTT; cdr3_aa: CASSMTGVDTGELFF
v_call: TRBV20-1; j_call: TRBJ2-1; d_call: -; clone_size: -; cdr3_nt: TGCTGTGCTAGAGGCTTCACTAGCATTGAATCCTACAATGAGCAGTTCTTC; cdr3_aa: CCARGFTSIESYNEQFF
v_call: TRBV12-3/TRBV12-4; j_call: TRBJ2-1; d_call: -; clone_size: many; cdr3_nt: TGTGCCAGCAGCTTAGGGCGGGAGCAGTTCTTC; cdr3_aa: CASSLGREQFF
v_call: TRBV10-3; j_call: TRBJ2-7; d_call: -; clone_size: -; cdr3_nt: TGTGCTATGGGCAGTCCCACCTACGAGCAGTACTTC; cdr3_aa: CAMGSPTYEQYF
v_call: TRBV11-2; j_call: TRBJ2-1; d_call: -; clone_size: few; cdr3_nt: TGTGCCAGCAGCCTCGCCCCGGACTACTCCTACAATGAGCAGTTCTTC; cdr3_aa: CASSLAPDYSYNEQFF
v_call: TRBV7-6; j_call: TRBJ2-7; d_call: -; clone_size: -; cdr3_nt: TGTGCCAGCGCCCCAGGGACCTTCTTCTACGAGCAGTACTTC; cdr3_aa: CASAPGTFFYEQYF
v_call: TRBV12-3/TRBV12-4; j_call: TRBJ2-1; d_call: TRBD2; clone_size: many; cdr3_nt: TGTGCCAGCAGCCCGGGACTAGCGCGCAATGAGCAGTTCTTC; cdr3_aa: CASSPGLARNEQFF
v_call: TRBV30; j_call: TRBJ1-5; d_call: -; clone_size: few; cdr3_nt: TGTGCCTGGACCGGGGGAATTTATCAGCCCCAGCATTTT; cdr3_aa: CAWTGGIYQPQHF
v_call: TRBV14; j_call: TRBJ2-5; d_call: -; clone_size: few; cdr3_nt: TGTGCCAGCAGCCAAGAACTGCGGGAGACCCAGTACTTC; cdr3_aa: CASSQELRETQYF
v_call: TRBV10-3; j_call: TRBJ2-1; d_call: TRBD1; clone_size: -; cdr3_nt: TGTGCCATCAGTGAGTCGAGGGGGCGCGGAGATGAGCAGTTCTTC; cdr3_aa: CAISESRGRGDEQFF
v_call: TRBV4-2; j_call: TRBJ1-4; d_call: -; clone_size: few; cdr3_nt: TGTGCCAGCAGCGTCCCCTCCGGGGTATTAAGTGAAAAACTGTTTTTT; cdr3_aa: CASSVPSGVLSEKLFF
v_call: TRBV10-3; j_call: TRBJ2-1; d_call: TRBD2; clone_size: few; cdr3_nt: TGTGCCATCAGTTCCGACGGTGGCGGGAGGGGGGCCAATGAGCAGTTCTTC; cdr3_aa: CAISSDGGGRGANEQFF